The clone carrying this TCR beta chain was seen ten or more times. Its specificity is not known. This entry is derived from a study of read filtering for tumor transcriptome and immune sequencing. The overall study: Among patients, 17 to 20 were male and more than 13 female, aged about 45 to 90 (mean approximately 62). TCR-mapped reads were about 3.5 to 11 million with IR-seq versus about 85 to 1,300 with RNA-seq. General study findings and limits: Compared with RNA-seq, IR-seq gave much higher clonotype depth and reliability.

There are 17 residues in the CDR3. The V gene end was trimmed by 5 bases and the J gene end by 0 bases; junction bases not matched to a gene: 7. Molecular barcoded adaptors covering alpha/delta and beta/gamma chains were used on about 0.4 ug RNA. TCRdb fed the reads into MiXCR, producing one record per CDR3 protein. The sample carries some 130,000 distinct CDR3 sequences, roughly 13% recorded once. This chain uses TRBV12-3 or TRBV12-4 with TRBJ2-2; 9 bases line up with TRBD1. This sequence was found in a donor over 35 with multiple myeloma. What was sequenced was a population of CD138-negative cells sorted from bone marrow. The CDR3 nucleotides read TGTGCCAGCAGTCGATGGACAGGGGTAGCGAACACCGGGGAGCTGTTTTTT. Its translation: CASSRWTGVANTGELFF.